This T cell receptor (beta chain) was sequenced in a study of shared clonotypes between healthy human individuals. The CDR3 length is 12 residues. CDR1 SGHNT and CDR2 YYREEE come from the germline V gene (reference sequence). Trimming cost V 4 bases and J 7 bases, with 12 bases left between them. CD8 cells classed as naive were CD45RO-negative and positively selected for CCR7, excluding terminally differentiated effector memory CD45RA+ cells. Repertoires were generated with immunoSEQ multiplex PCR, while TCRdb's copy carries only in-frame clones and drops some. The sample carries some 1,900,000 clones, roughly 95% recorded once.

The chain is built from TRBV5-4 and TRBJ2-7; possibly TRBD2 for D (5 bases). The material sequenced was naive CD8+ T cells sorted from blood. The receptor comes from a man aged 18 to 35 in good health. The chain's CDR3 is CASSGGSEEQYF. In nucleotides, the CDR3 is TGTGCCAGCAGCGGAGGATCGGAGGAGCAGTACTTC.